This record covers a single T cell receptor beta chain. The CDR3 sequence is 19 residues long. Germline V gene lookup returns CDR1 MNHNS and CDR2 SASEGT. Trimming at V came to 2 bases and at J to 0 bases, leaving 6 bases not matched to a gene. The data were obtained in a study of blood T cells in healthy people across ages. For the second PCR, which ran for about 7 to 11 cycles, a sample-barcoded 5' primer and a J-beta primer mix were used. MiXCR, run by TCRdb on the 5' RACE reads, gives a single entry per CDR3 protein. Of 600,000 to 650,000 distinct CDR3 sequences listed, under 65% are singletons. This sequence originates from a man aged 55 to 69 in good health. The V gene is TRBV6-1, the J gene TRBJ2-4; 14 nucleotides match TRBD2. Sequencing was performed on blood. CDR3 region: CASSELGLAGALAKNIQYF. For the CDR3, the DNA is TGTGCCAGCAGTGAATTGGGACTAGCGGGGGCACTAGCCAAAAACATTCAGTACTTC.